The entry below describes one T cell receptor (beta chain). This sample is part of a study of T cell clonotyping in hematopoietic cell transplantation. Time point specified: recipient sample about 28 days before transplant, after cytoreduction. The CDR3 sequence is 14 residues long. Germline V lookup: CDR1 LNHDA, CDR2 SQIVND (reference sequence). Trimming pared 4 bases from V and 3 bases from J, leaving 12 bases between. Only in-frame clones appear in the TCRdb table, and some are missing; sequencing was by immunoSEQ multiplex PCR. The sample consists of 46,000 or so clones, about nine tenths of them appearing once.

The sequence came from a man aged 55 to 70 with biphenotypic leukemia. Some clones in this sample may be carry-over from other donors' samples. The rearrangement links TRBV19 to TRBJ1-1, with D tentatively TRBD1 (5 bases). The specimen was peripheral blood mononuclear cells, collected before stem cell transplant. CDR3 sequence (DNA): TGTGCCAGTAGTACGCAGGGAGGGGACACTGAAGCTTTCTTT. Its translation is CASSTQGGDTEAFF.